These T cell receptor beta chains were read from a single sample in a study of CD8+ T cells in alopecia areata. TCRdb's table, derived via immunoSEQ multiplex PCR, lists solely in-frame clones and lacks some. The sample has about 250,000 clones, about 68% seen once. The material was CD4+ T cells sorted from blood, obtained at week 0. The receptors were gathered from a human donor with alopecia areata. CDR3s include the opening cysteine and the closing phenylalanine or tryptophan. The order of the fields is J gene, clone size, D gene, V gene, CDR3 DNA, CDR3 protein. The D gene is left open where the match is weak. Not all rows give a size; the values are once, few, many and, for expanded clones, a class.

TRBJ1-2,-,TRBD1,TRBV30,TGTGCCTGGATCAGGGGGCGCAACTATGGCTACACCTTC,CAWIRGRNYGYTF
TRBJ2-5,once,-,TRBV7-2,TGTGCCAGCAGCTTAATCCAGGGTGAGACCCAGTACTTC,CASSLIQGETQYF
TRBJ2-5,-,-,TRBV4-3,TGCGCCAGCAGCCAATCGACTAGAGGGGAGACCCAGTACTTC,CASSQSTRGETQYF
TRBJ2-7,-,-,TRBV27,TGTGCCAGCAGTCCCAGGGGTCGCGGGCAGTACTTC,CASSPRGRGQYF
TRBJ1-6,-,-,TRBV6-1,TGTGCCAGCAGTGAAGCGCTTCCAGGGGTCTGGAATTCACCCCTCCACTTT,CASSEALPGVWNSPLHF
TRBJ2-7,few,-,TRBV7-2,TGTGCCAGCAGCTTAGGGGACCCAGTCACCTACGAGCAGTACTTC,CASSLGDPVTYEQYF
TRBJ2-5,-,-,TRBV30,TGTGCCTGCACACCGGGACCCCGAGAGACCCAGTACTTC,CACTPGPRETQYF
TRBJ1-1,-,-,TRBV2,TGTGCCAGCAGTTCACAGGAGAACACTGAAGCTTTCTTT,CASSSQENTEAFF
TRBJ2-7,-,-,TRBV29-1,TGCAGCGTTGGTCTTTCCTACGAGCAGTACTTC,CSVGLSYEQYF
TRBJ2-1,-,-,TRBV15,TGTGCCACCAGCAGAGTCCGCGGGCGCGAGCAGTTCTTC,CATSRVRGREQFF
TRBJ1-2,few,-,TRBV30,TGTGCCAGACAGGTTAACTATGGCTACACCTTC,CARQVNYGYTF
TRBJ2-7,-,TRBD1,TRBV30,TGTGCCTGGAGTGTACAGGGACAGAAGTCCTACGAGCAGTACTTC,CAWSVQGQKSYEQYF
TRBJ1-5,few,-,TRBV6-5,TGTGCCAGCAGTTACTCGAAACATCAGCCCCAGCATTTT,CASSYSKHQPQHF
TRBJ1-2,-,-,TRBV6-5,TGTGCCAGCAGTTACGACGACAGGCTTGGCTACACCTTC,CASSYDDRLGYTF
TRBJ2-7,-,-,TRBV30,TGTGCCTGGACCAGAAGGGGCGAGCAGTACTTC,CAWTRRGEQYF
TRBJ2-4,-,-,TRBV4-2,TGTGCCAGCAGCCAAGTTACAGGGGGGGGAAACATTCAGTACTTC,CASSQVTGGGNIQYF
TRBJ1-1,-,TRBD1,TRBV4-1,TGCGCCAGCAGGCAGACAGGGGACACTGAAGCTTTCTTT,CASRQTGDTEAFF
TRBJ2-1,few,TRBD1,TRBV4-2,TGTGCCAGCAGCCAAGCCTGGGACAGGGGTTTCAATGAGCAGTTCTTC,CASSQAWDRGFNEQFF
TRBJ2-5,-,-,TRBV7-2,TGTGCCAGCAGCCCTCGGGCACGCGAGACCCAGTACTTC,CASSPRARETQYF
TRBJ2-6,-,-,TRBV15,TGTGCCACCGTCCTCTCAGGGGCCAACGTCCTGACTTTC,CATVLSGANVLTF
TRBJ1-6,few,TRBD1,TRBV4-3,TGCGCCAGCAGCCAAGGGGGTAGGGGGCGAGGGTATCCTTCACCCCTCCACTTT,CASSQGGRGRGYPSPLHF
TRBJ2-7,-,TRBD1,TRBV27,TGTGCCAGCAGTTCCTACGGGACAGGGTCGTACGAGCAGTACTTC,CASSSYGTGSYEQYF
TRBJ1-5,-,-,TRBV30,TGTGCCTGGAGCTTAAACGGTGGATCGGGCAATCAGCCCCAGCATTTT,CAWSLNGGSGNQPQHF
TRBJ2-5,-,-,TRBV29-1,TGCAGCGCTAGTCGGGGAGAGACCCAGTACTTC,CSASRGETQYF
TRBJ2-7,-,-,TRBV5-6,TGTGCCAGCAGCCTTGGACATCTCTACGAGCAGTACTTC,CASSLGHLYEQYF
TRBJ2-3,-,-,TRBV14,TGTGCCAGCAGCCAAGAACTCCTGGGGACAGATACGCAGTATTTT,CASSQELLGTDTQYF
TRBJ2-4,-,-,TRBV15,TGTGCCACCAGCAGAGTTGTCGCCAAAAACATTCAGTACTTC,CATSRVVAKNIQYF
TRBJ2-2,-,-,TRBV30,TGTGCCTGGAGTGTACAGCCCAACACCGGGGAGCTGTTTTTT,CAWSVQPNTGELFF
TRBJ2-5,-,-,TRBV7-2,TGTGCCAGCAGCTTTGGGGGACAAGTCGAGACCCAGTACTTC,CASSFGGQVETQYF
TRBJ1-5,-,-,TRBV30,TGTGCCTGGAGTGTACTTCAGGAAGGGCCCCAGCATTTT,CAWSVLQEGPQHF
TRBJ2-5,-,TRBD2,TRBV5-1,TGCGCCAGCAGCTTGGGACGGACTAGCGGGGGCCTCTCGACACAAGAGACCCAGTACTTC,CASSLGRTSGGLSTQETQYF
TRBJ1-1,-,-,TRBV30,TGTGCCTGGAGTGGGGTCTCAGCGGCTTTCTTT,CAWSGVSAAFF
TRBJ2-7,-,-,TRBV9,TGTGCCAGCAGCGTAGGAGGCGTCGCCCACGAGCAGTACTTC,CASSVGGVAHEQYF
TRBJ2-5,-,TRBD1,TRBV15,TGTGCCACCAGCAGTAGGCAGGGGGACGGGGAGACCCAGTACTTC,CATSSRQGDGETQYF
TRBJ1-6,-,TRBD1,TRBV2,TGTGCCAGCAGTACACAGGGGGCCTATAATTCACCCCTCCACTTT,CASSTQGAYNSPLHF
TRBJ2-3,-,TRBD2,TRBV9,TGTGCCAGCAGCCCCGGACTAGCGGAGCACCGCACAGATACGCAGTATTTT,CASSPGLAEHRTDTQYF
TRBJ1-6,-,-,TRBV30,TGTGCCTGGAGTTTGGAGGGGATTTCACCCCTCCACTTT,CAWSLEGISPLHF